Sequencing of this TCR beta chain was carried out in a study of blood T cell repertoires in COVID-19. Study-wide background: COVID-19 samples from acute and convalescent phases originated in the United States, Italy and Spain.

Per the study methods: Estimates of nucleated cell counts were drawn from the amplification of reference gene primers. Generated by immunoSEQ multiplex PCR, the TCRdb table keeps only in-frame clones and is missing some. That table gives V, J and clone size, and the DNA gave D and trimming. In the table there are roughly 80,000 clones, 82% of which are singletons. V gave up 0 bases and J gave up 8 bases; unmatched junction bases: 12. CDR3 length: 18 residues. Germline assignment: CDR1 SGHTA and CDR2 FQGNSA. The chain carries TRBV7-2 and TRBJ1-6; 8 bases match TRBD1. This sequence was found in a man at least 80 years old with acute or convalescent COVID-19. Sequenced material: peripheral blood. CDR3 sequence reads: CASSLAGSGQGAYSPLHF. CDR3 DNA sequence: TGTGCCAGCAGCTTAGCAGGTTCTGGTCAGGGGGCTTATTCACCCCTCCACTTT. Looking up the rest from reference TRBV7-2 and TRBJ1-6 gives the full variable domain: GAGVSQSPSNKVTEKGKDVELRCDPISGHTALYWYRQSLGQGLEFLIYFQGNSAPDKSGLPSDRFSAERTGGSVSTLTIQRTQQEDSAVYLCASSLAGSGQGAYSPLHFGNGTRLTVT.